Below are 10 T cell receptor beta chains sequenced from a single sample in a study of blood T cells in healthy people across ages. Next came a second PCR, run for about 6 to 12 cycles, which used a sample-barcoded 5' primer along with a J-beta primer mix. TCRdb re-analysed the 5' RACE reads in MiXCR, keeping a single row per CDR3 protein. The sample includes hundreds of thousands of distinct CDR3 sequences, roughly three fifths of them seen just once. The sample consisted of blood. These receptors were obtained from a man aged 35 to 55 in good health.

The gene calls are TRBV10-3 and TRBJ2-7; D is possibly TRBD1 (5 bases). The V gene's germline CDR1 is ENHRY and CDR2 SYGVKD. The CDR3 has 13 residues. V lost 3 bases and J lost 3, with 9 bases in between. For the CDR3, the DNA is TGTGCCATCAGTGAAAGGGGCGACTACGAGCAGTACTTC. Translating gives CAISERGDYEQYF.

The chain uses TRBV28 and TRBJ1-5, with TRBD1 matching over 7 bases. This CDR3 comprises 17 residues. After removal of 5 bases from V and 7 bases from J, the junction contained 17 bases not matched to a gene. Germline V gene data show CDR1 as MDHEN and CDR2 as SYDVKM. The CDR3 reads CASSKGGGWSHSQPQHF. CDR3 sequence (DNA): TGTGCCAGCAGTAAAGGAGGGGGCTGGTCTCACAGCCAGCCCCAGCATTTT.

V is TRBV7-2 and J is TRBJ2-3; possibly TRBD2 for D (6 bases). V gave up 5 bases and J gave up 6 bases, with 21 bases separating them. Germline loops: CDR1 SGHTA, CDR2 FQGNSA. The CDR3 totals 16 residues. CDR3 amino acids: CASSVKAGLHRDTQYF. DNA of the CDR3: TGTGCCAGCAGCGTCAAGGCGGGGCTACACAGGGATACGCAGTATTTT.

J is TRBJ2-5 and V is TRBV20-1; D is uncertain. CDR3 length equals 13 residues. Trimming cost V 6 bases and J 2 bases, with 13 bases left between them. Germline CDR1 reads DFQATT; CDR2 reads SNEGSKA (reference sequence). The chain's CDR3 is CSANWADQETQYF. DNA for the CDR3: TGCAGTGCCAACTGGGCAGATCAAGAGACCCAGTACTTC.

The V call is TRBV2, the J call TRBJ2-1; D remains unclear. This CDR3 has 15 amino acids. V gave up 2 bases and J gave up 7 bases, with 15 bases separating them. The germline V gene has CDR1 SNHLY and CDR2 FYNNEI. The CDR3 DNA is TGTGCCAGCAGTGAACAGTTTGGCGGTGGGAATGAGCAGTTCTTC. Amino acids: CASSEQFGGGNEQFF.

This clonotype has only a few counts. This rearrangement joins TRBV3-1 to TRBJ1-2; no clear D. Germline V gene data show CDR1 as LGHDT and CDR2 as YNNKEL (reference sequence). V lost 4 bases and J lost 7, with 16 bases in between. The CDR3 consists of 14 residues. This CDR3 is CASSPDAFSGGYTF. The CDR3 DNA follows: TGTGCCAGCAGCCCGGACGCTTTTTCCGGTGGCTACACCTTC.

This clonotype was detected a few times. V and J are TRBV14 and TRBJ2-7; maybe TRBD2 (5 bases). Germline CDR1 reads SGHDN; CDR2 reads FVKESK. The CDR3 is 17 amino acids. V was cut by 0 bases and J by 2 bases, with 17 bases left in between. Here the CDR3 DNA reads TGTGCCAGCAGCCAAGATTCCGGGAACTCCGTCCCCTACGAGCAGTACTTC. This gives the protein CASSQDSGNSVPYEQYF.

The rearrangement links TRBV15 to TRBJ2-6; D is undetermined. The CDR3 sequence is 15 residues long. The germline V gene has CDR1 LNHNV and CDR2 YYDKDF (reference sequence). Trimming took off 4 bases at V and 0 bases at J, with 7 bases between the two ends. The CDR3 loop is CATSKLNSGANVLTF. CDR3 DNA sequence: TGTGCCACCAGCAAACTCAACTCTGGGGCCAACGTCCTGACTTTC.

CDR3 sequence reads: CSARERRMPETQYF. The DNA of the CDR3 is TGCAGTGCTAGAGAGAGACGGATGCCTGAGACCCAGTACTTC. The chain couples TRBV20-1 to TRBJ2-5; D not certain. Trimming removed 0 bases at V and 5 bases at J, with 13 bases between. Germline loops: CDR1 DFQATT, CDR2 SNEGSKA (reference sequence). This CDR3 comprises 14 residues.

This clonotype was seen a handful of times. The chain has TRBV5-1 and TRBJ2-4; D is unclear. The DNA end favors TRBJ2-7, so the J call may be wrong. The germline CDR1 and CDR2 sequences are SGHRS and YFSETQ. This CDR3 has 11 amino acids. CDR3 protein: CASRDVTEQYF. The CDR3 DNA follows: TGCGCCAGCAGGGACGTAACCGAGCAGTACTTC.